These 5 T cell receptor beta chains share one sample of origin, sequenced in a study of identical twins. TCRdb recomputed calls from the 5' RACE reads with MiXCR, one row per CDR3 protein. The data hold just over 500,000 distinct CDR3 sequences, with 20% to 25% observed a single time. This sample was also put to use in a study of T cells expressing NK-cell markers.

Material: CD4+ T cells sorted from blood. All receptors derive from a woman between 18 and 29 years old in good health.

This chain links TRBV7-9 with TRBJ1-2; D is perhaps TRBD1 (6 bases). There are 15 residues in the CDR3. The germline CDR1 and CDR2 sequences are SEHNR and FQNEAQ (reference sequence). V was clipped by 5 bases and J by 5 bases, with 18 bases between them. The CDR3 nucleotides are TGTGCCAGCAGCCCCCCGGCGACAGGTCAATATGGCTACACCTTC. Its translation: CASSPPATGQYGYTF.

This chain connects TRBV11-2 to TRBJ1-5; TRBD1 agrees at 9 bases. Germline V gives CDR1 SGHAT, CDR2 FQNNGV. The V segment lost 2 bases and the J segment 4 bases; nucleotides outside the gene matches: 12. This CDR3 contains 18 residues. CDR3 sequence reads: CASSLKGQGKGWNQPQHF. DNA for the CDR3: TGTGCCAGCAGCTTAAAGGGACAGGGAAAGGGATGGAATCAGCCCCAGCATTTT.

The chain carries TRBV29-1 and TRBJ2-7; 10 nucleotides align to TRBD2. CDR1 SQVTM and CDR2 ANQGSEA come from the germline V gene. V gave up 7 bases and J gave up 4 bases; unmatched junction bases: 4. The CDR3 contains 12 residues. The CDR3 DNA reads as TGCAGCGCGGGACTAGCGCGTTACGAGCAGTACTTC. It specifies CSAGLARYEQYF.

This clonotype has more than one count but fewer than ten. The chain's CDR3 is CATSLAGSYEQYF. CDR3 sequence (DNA): TGTGCCACCAGCCTAGCGGGTTCCTACGAGCAGTACTTC. The chain has TRBV24-1 and TRBJ2-7; 8 bases agree with TRBD2. The ends lost 7 bases at V and 1 base at J; junction bases unmatched: 2. The germline gives CDR1 KGHDR, CDR2 SFDVKD. The CDR3 length is 13 residues.

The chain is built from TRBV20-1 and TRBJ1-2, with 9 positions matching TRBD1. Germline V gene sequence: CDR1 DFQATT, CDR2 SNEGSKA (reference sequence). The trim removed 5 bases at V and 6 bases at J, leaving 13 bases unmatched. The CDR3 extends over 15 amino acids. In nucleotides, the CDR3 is TGCAGTGCTGCTCCGGGACAGGGAATGCTCGATGGCTACACCTTC. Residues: CSAAPGQGMLDGYTF.